This T cell receptor (beta chain) appears in the sequencing data of a study of T-cell memory formation after mild COVID-19 (dated by TCRdb to the early 2020s). Concerning the study at large: Most TCR sequence clusters were specific to one of the two donors. T-cell clones expanding and contracting after mild COVID-19 in a couple of donors were tracked by longitudinal TCRalpha and TCRbeta repertoire sequencing. Two young, previously healthy adult volunteers, one female and one male, were included in the cohort.

TCRdb records Illumina NovaSeq 6000 as the sequencer. cDNA libraries for TCRalpha and TCRbeta were prepared by 5'RACE using constant-segment primers, with sample barcodes and unique molecular identifiers added. Trizol reagent was used to extract RNA from every sample. Library amplification was performed in two PCR steps, and a second sample barcode and Illumina TruSeq adapters were introduced in the second step. The libraries were sequenced on an Illumina NovaSeq using 2 x 150 bp paired-end reads. Processing in the source paper ran as follows. Demultiplexing of reads and collapsing into UMI-guided consensus sequences were performed with migec v1.2.7. Using mixcr v2.1.11, the UMI consensuses were aligned to TRA and TRB V and J templates and assembled into clonotypes. Expanded or contracted clonotypes were those called significant by both edgeR and NoisET, with noise models trained on biological replicates. For edgeR calls, the cutoffs were a false discovery rate-adjusted p below 0.01 and a log2 fold-change threshold of 1. As an exploratory analysis of dynamics, max-normalized trajectories of the 1000 most abundant clonotypes were examined with PCA combined with hierarchical clustering. Each responding clone was given a CD4 or CD8 phenotype based on the CD4+ and CD8+ repertoires, which had been sequenced separately. The raw public data were reprocessed by TCRdb itself: fastp quality trimming at Q25, MiXCR clonotype calling, in-frame beta chains only. Rows merge per CDR3 protein into single entries with the most common DNA and genes. Clone size and V and J calls follow TCRdb, not the original study. The sample contains about 470,000 distinct CDR3 sequences, about 23% of them found a single time. The ten biggest clones cover about 12% of the sample.

Cut back by 1 base and 1 base, the V and J ends lie 11 bases apart. The CDR3, cysteine through phenylalanine, is 15 amino acids long. Here the CDR3 DNA is all that survives: 45 bases in frame from base 1. The germline V gene encodes CDR1 SEHNR and CDR2 FQNEAQ (reference sequence). Study-wide conclusions, independent of this receptor: Some responding clones were detected in pre-infection memory, which suggested that pre-existing cross-reactive memory T cells had joined the SARS-CoV-2 response. The second-wave clones that peaked on day 37 were not confirmed to be SARS-CoV-2 specific. Clones contracting from day 15 to 85 had balanced CD4/CD8 phenotypes, while a second wave expanding from day 15 to 37 was biased towards CD4+. The study included only a couple of mild cases, and larger cohorts that include severe cases with pre-infection samples were judged to be necessary. Contracting CD4+ clones were found mainly in CM and EM memory subsets, while CD8+ clones were enriched in EMRA.

PBMCs were isolated by Ficoll-Paque density gradient centrifugation. On this clonotype: Which antigen it targets is not known. Per-nucleotide qualities are absent, and no much larger clonotype sits a single base away.

The receptor's source is an adult woman who had mild COVID-19 (a few samples of this study predate the infection). The sample titles of this study are shuffled in the database, so cell type and time point are left out; the donor was told from shared clones. The sequence is built from TRBV7-9 and TRBJ2-7; the D segment might be TRBD1 or TRBD2, since each matches 5 bases. Sequencing was done on a sample of PBMCs or a T cell subset sorted from them (not recorded which). The CDR3 region reads CASSLDQGPSYEQYF. The nucleotide sequence is TGTGCCAGCAGCTTAGATCAGGGACCTTCCTACGAGCAGTACTTC.